This TCR beta chain was recovered during a study of blood T cell repertoires in COVID-19. Study in general: Whether acute or convalescent, the COVID-19 samples came from the United States, Italy and Spain. Sample material is recorded as cDNA or gDNA derived from T cells, B-cell-depleted T cells, or PBMCs.

Authors' methods: Estimation of nucleated cell counts relied on the amplification of reference gene primers. Produced via immunoSEQ multiplex PCR; TCRdb's table is partial and in-frame only. The V and J calls and clone size were taken over from that table, and D and trimming were inferred from the DNA. The table lists fewer than 300,000 clones, roughly 85% of them singletons. CDR1 is SGHNT and CDR2 is YYREEE in the germline V gene (reference sequence). The length of the CDR3 is 16 residues. V was clipped by 4 bases and J by 3 bases, with 16 bases between them. This receptor was identified in a woman younger than 35 with acute or convalescent COVID-19. The chain links TRBV5-4 to TRBJ2-2; weak D call: TRBD2 (5 bases). Sequencing used peripheral blood. CDR3 sequence reads: CASSPNSGVDTGELFF. The DNA of the CDR3 is TGTGCCAGCAGCCCCAACTCCGGGGTCGACACCGGGGAGCTGTTTTTT.